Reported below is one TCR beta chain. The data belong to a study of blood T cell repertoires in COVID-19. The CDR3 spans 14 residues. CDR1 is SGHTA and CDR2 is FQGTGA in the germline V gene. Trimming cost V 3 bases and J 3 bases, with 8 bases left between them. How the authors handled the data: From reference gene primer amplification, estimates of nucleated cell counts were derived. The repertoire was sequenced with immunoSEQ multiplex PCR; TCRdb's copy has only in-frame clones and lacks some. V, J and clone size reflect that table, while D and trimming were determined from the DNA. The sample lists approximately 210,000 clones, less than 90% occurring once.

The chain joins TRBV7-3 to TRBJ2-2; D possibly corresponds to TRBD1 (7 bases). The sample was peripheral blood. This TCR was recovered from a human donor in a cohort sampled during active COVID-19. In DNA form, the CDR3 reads TGTGCCAGCAGCTTCAGGGGGGACACCGGGGAGCTGTTTTTT. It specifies CASSFRGDTGELFF.